The T cell receptor beta chain described here comes from a study of OX40 agonist ivuxolimab in advanced cancers. The table came from immunoSEQ multiplex PCR; TCRdb's copy has only in-frame clones and leaves some out. Of just over 20,000 clones in the sample, approximately 90% were seen once. This clone has a single count. Trimming removed 2 bases from V and 2 bases from J, with 9 bases in between. CDR3 length: 15 amino acids. Germline V gene sequence: CDR1 MNHEY, CDR2 SVGAGI. This sequence joins TRBV6-5 and TRBJ1-4, with D maybe TRBD1 (5 bases). Here the sequenced sample was CD4+ or CD8+ T cells sorted from blood, taken in a trial of the OX40 agonist ivuxolimab. The receptor comes from an adult with an advanced solid tumor such as melanoma, head and neck, liver or kidney cancer. CDR3: CASSYVGGTNEKLFF. The CDR3 region has the DNA TGTGCCAGCAGTTACGTCGGGGGGACTAATGAAAAACTGTTTTTT.